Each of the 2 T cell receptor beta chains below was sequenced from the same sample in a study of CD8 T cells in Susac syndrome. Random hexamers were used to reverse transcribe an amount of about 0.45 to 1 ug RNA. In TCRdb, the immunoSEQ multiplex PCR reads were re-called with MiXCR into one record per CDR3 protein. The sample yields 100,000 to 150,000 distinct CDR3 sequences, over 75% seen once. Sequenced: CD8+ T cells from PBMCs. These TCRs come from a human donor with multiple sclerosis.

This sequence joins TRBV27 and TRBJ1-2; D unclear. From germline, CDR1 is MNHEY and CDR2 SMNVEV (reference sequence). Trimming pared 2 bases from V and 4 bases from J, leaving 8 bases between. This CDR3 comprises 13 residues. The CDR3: CASSLGNSYGYTF. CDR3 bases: TGTGCCAGCAGTTTAGGCAACTCCTATGGCTACACCTTC.

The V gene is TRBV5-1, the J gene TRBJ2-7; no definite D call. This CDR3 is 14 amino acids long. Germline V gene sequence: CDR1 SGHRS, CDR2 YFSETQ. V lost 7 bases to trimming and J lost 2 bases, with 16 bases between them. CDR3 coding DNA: TGCGCCAGCCGTCAAAAGAGTTGGACCTACGAGCAGTACTTC. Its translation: CASRQKSWTYEQYF.